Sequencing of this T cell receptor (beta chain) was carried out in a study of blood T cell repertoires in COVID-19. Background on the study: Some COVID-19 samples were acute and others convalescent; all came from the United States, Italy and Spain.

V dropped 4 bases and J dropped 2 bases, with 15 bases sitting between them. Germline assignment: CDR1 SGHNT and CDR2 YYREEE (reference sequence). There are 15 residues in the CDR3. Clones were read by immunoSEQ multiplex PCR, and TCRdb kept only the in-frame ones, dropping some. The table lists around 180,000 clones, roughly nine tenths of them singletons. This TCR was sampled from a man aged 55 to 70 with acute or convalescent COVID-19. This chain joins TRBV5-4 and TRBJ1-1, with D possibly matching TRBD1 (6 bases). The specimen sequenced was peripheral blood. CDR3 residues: CASSGSQGPNTEAFF. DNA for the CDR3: TGTGCCAGCAGCGGCTCCCAGGGGCCAAACACTGAAGCTTTCTTT.